These 29 T cell receptor beta chains came from one sample sequenced in a study of cytomegalovirus exposure and HLA in healthy donors. Primers for the PCR totalled 60 Vbeta and 13 Jbeta. Method: immunoSEQ multiplex PCR; TCRdb's copy keeps in-frame clones and lacks some. In total, the table holds about 130,000 clones. The sample was PBMCs. Every receptor here comes from a man between 18 and 35 years old in good health and CMV-seronegative.

This sequence joins TRBV29-1 and TRBJ2-3; D may be TRBD1 (6 bases). This CDR3 has 13 amino acids. Germline loops: CDR1 SQVTM, CDR2 ANQGSEA. CDR3 DNA sequence: TGCAGTACGGGCAGGGGAGACACAGATACGCAGTATTTT. Translated, it gives CSTGRGDTDTQYF.

The chain has TRBV28 and TRBJ2-2; 8 bases are a match to TRBD2. The germline V gene has CDR1 MDHEN and CDR2 SYDVKM. The CDR3 is 17 amino acids. Trimming cost V 7 bases and J 2 bases; bases outside gene matches: 12. DNA of the CDR3: TGTGCCAGCATCCCGGGGGGGGAGGTGGGAAACACCGGGGAGCTGTTTTTT. Amino acid sequence: CASIPGGEVGNTGELFF.

V usage is TRBV5-1 and J usage is TRBJ1-3; 10 nucleotides line up with TRBD1. Near its end, the DNA agrees better with TRBJ2-2, so the J call may be wrong. The CDR3 runs to 17 residues. Germline-derived CDR1 and CDR2 are SGHRS and YFSETQ. For the CDR3, the DNA is TGCGCCAGCAGCTTGACCGGGACAGGGGCGAACACCGGGGAGCTGTTTTTT. As protein: CASSLTGTGANTGELFF.

The V and J genes are TRBV19 and TRBJ2-1; D gene ambiguous. Germline V gives CDR1 LNHDA, CDR2 SQIVND (reference sequence). This CDR3 is built from 14 residues. Trimming removed 3 bases from V and 0 bases from J, with 6 bases in between. The CDR3 coding sequence is TGTGCCAGTAGTATCACGGTCTCCTACAATGAGCAGTTCTTC. This codes for CASSITVSYNEQFF.

This chain links TRBV27 with TRBJ1-2; TRBD1 agrees at 10 bases. Per the germline V gene, CDR1 is MNHEY and CDR2 is SMNVEV (reference sequence). Germline trimming cut 5 bases from V and 6 bases from J; bases unmatched to any gene: 3. This CDR3 is 13 amino acids long. The CDR3 reads CASSIDRGHGYTF. The CDR3 region has the DNA TGTGCCAGCAGTATAGACAGGGGGCATGGCTACACCTTC.

This sequence joins TRBV6-1 and TRBJ2-2; the D gene is possibly TRBD1 (6 bases). The CDR3 totals 13 residues. CDR1 is MNHNS, CDR2 SASEGT, per germline. V lost 6 bases and J 4 bases, leaving 9 bases between the germline ends. The CDR3, as DNA: TGTGCCAGCAGACTAGGGGGCACCGGGGAGCTGTTTTTT. Translating gives CASRLGGTGELFF.

The chain employs TRBV29-1 and TRBJ1-1, with D possibly matching TRBD1 (6 bases). The CDR3 totals 15 residues. V dropped 6 bases and J dropped 3 bases, with 20 bases sitting between them. CDR1 SQVTM and CDR2 ANQGSEA come from the germline V gene. CDR3 sequence: CSVVEGGPGYTEAFF. The CDR3, as DNA: TGCAGCGTCGTTGAGGGGGGGCCGGGGTACACTGAAGCTTTCTTT.

This chain joins TRBV6-1 and TRBJ1-5; 7 bases are shared with TRBD1. V gave up 1 base and J gave up 3 bases; unmatched junction bases: 6. CDR3 length equals 16 residues. Germline V gives CDR1 MNHNS, CDR2 SASEGT. The CDR3 is CASSEEDRTFNQPQHF. In DNA, the CDR3 is TGTGCCAGCAGTGAAGAGGACAGGACCTTCAATCAGCCCCAGCATTTT.

This chain uses TRBV5-1 with TRBJ1-1, with D unclear. The CDR3 spans 14 residues. Trimming stripped 4 bases from V and 2 bases from J, with 12 bases between. The germline V gene has CDR1 SGHRS and CDR2 YFSETQ. CDR3 sequence reads: CASSPDGLNTEAFF. The CDR3 DNA is TGCGCCAGCAGCCCAGACGGACTAAACACTGAAGCTTTCTTT.

The rearrangement links TRBV18 to TRBJ1-1; 8 positions match TRBD1. Germline loops: CDR1 KGHSH, CDR2 LQKENI. The CDR3 is made up of 14 amino acids. Trimming cost V 5 bases and J 6 bases; bases outside gene matches: 8. The CDR3 DNA is TGTGCCAGCTCAACCACGACAGGGGAACCTGAAGCTTTCTTT. Amino acids: CASSTTTGEPEAFF.

The chain employs TRBV5-5 and TRBJ2-3; TRBD2 might be the D (6 bases). V was shortened by 4 bases and J by 4 bases, with 10 bases between the two germline ends. From germline, CDR1 is SGHKS and CDR2 YYEKEE (reference sequence). This CDR3 has 13 residues. CDR3 region: CASSLGGADTQYF. CDR3 DNA sequence: TGTGCCAGCAGCCTCGGGGGAGCAGATACGCAGTATTTT.

The rearrangement joins TRBV27 to TRBJ1-5; tentatively, D is TRBD1 (6 bases). Trimming shortened V by 5 bases and J by 4 bases, and 9 bases separated the two germline ends. The CDR3 is made up of 13 amino acids. CDR1 and CDR2 (germline): MNHEY, SMNVEV (reference sequence). The CDR3 nucleotides are TGTGCCAGCAGTATACAGGGTAATCAGCCCCAGCATTTT. Translated, it gives CASSIQGNQPQHF.

This sequence joins TRBV7-6 and TRBJ2-7; 11 bases line up with TRBD2. V shed 4 bases, J shed 5 bases, and the junction held 7 bases outside the gene matches. The CDR3 has 15 residues. Per germline, CDR1 SGHVS and CDR2 FNYEAQ. The CDR3 loop is CASSWDISGGDEQYF. As DNA, the CDR3 is TGTGCCAGCAGCTGGGATATTAGCGGGGGGGACGAGCAGTACTTC.

The chain employs TRBV23-1 and TRBJ2-1; 10 nucleotides match TRBD1. TRBV23-1 carries the ORF label, with uncertain function. V dropped 0 bases and J dropped 5; count of bases not matched to a gene: 7. The CDR3 contains 17 residues. For the CDR3, the DNA is TGCGCCAGCAGTCAATCGTCCCCGACAGGGGGCAACAATGAGCAGTTCTTC. Its protein is CASSQSSPTGGNNEQFF.

A word on this clone: One end of the junction varies from germline; a read error may be responsible. The chain carries TRBV6-4 and TRBJ2-2; 8 positions agree with TRBD1. The CDR3 covers 15 residues. Germline V gene sequence: CDR1 MRHNA, CDR2 SNTAGT. The CDR3 is CASSETGANTEELFF. CDR3 bases: TGTGCCAGCAGTGAGACAGGGGCGAACACCGAGGAGCTGTTTTTT.

The chain links TRBV28 to TRBJ1-2, with D perhaps matching TRBD1 (5 bases). The CDR3 is made up of 15 amino acids. CDR1 and CDR2 (germline): MDHEN, SYDVKM. The ends were cut back, 6 bases at V and 4 bases at J, with 18 bases in the middle. CDR3 in amino acids: CASRTEGQTIYGYTF. The CDR3 DNA reads as TGTGCCAGCAGGACGGAGGGGCAGACTATCTATGGCTACACCTTC.

The genes are TRBV11-3 and TRBJ2-5; 12 bases map to TRBD2. Unmatched junction bases numbered 9, after V lost 4 bases and J lost 3 bases. The CDR3 runs to 17 residues. Germline CDR1 SGHNT, CDR2 YENEEA. The CDR3 is CASSSRHRTSGKETQYF. The DNA for the CDR3 is TGTGCCAGCAGCTCGAGACATCGGACTAGCGGGAAAGAGACCCAGTACTTC.

This rearrangement joins TRBV6-1 to TRBJ2-7; 9 positions agree with TRBD1. Germline assignment: CDR1 MNHNS and CDR2 SASEGT. This CDR3 has 15 residues. V was clipped by 4 bases and J by 3 bases; unmatched bases: 7. The CDR3 protein is CASSGGRTGDYEQYF. DNA of the CDR3: TGTGCCAGCAGTGGGGGAAGGACAGGGGACTACGAGCAGTACTTC.

The chain combines TRBV9 with TRBJ2-1; TRBD2 might be the D (6 bases). The CDR3 is 13 amino acids. The V gene's germline CDR1 is SGDLS and CDR2 YYNGEE. V lost 6 bases, J lost 9 bases, and 16 bases lay in between. CDR3: CASTKTMGGEQFF. The CDR3 coding sequence is TGTGCCAGCACGAAGACTATGGGGGGTGAGCAGTTCTTC. The variable domain in full, completed from reference TRBV9 and TRBJ2-1, reads DSGVTQTPKHLITATGQRVTLRCSPRSGDLSVYWYQQSLDQGLQFLIQYYNGEERAKGNILERFSAQQFPDLHSELNLSSLELGDSALYFCASTKTMGGEQFFGPGTRLTVL.

The V and J genes are TRBV27 and TRBJ2-7; D perhaps matches TRBD2 (6 bases). Germline CDR1 reads MNHEY; CDR2 reads SMNVEV (reference sequence). The CDR3 has 14 residues. V was cut by 3 bases and J by 5 bases, with 14 bases left in between. The chain's CDR3 is CASSLYRRADEQYF. The CDR3, as DNA: TGTGCCAGCAGTTTGTACAGGAGGGCCGACGAGCAGTACTTC.

This chain links TRBV5-1 with TRBJ2-5, with D possibly matching TRBD2 (5 bases). Germline-derived CDR1 and CDR2 are SGHRS and YFSETQ. The ends were cut back, 1 base at V and 4 bases at J, with 11 bases in the middle. This CDR3 contains 14 residues. CDR3 in amino acids: CASSLWSGGETQYF. The CDR3 DNA sequence: TGCGCCAGCAGCTTGTGGAGCGGAGGAGAGACCCAGTACTTC.

This sequence joins TRBV4-1 and TRBJ1-5; D is unclear. Per the germline V gene, CDR1 is MGHRA and CDR2 is YSYEKL. V was trimmed by 3 bases and J by 4 bases, leaving 7 bases between them. The CDR3 totals 13 residues. The DNA of the CDR3 is TGCGCCAGCAGCCAGCTGGAGAATCAGCCCCAGCATTTT. Its protein is CASSQLENQPQHF.

This chain connects TRBV25-1 to TRBJ2-6; D ambiguous. Trimming stripped 6 bases from V and 0 bases from J, with 18 bases between. The CDR3 is 18 residues long. Germline-derived CDR1 and CDR2 are MGHDK and SYGVNS. As DNA, the CDR3 is TGTGCCAGCAGCCCAATACCGGTAATTAGCTCTGGGGCCAACGTCCTGACTTTC. Translated: CASSPIPVISSGANVLTF.

The chain employs TRBV25-1 and TRBJ1-2, with 7 bases that match TRBD1. CDR3 length: 12 residues. The germline V gene has CDR1 MGHDK and CDR2 SYGVNS. V gave up 8 bases and J gave up 4 bases; unmatched junction bases: 4. CDR3 loop: CASRRDSYGYTF. In DNA form, the CDR3 reads TGTGCCAGCCGACGGGACAGCTATGGCTACACCTTC.

V is TRBV5-1 and J is TRBJ1-4, with D unclear. V was pared by 3 bases and J by 8 bases, with 17 bases between. Germline CDR1 SGHRS, CDR2 YFSETQ. The length of the CDR3 is 15 residues. CDR3 in DNA: TGCGCCAGCAGCTCGAGCCTCCCAGGCGGGGAAAAACTGTTTTTT. Its protein product is CASSSSLPGGEKLFF.

The chain joins TRBV6-5 to TRBJ2-5; 7 bases are a match to TRBD1. Germline V gives CDR1 MNHEY, CDR2 SVGAGI. The CDR3 consists of 14 residues. J was trimmed by 5 bases and V by 5 bases; bases with no gene match: 8. In DNA, the CDR3 is TGTGCCAGCAGTGCCTACAGGGGTAGGGAGACCCAGTACTTC. It encodes CASSAYRGRETQYF.

This chain uses TRBV5-6 with TRBJ2-7; D gene uncertain. V was clipped by 1 base and J by 3 bases, with 11 bases between them. CDR3 length: 14 residues. The germline V gene encodes CDR1 SGHDT and CDR2 YYEEEE. CDR3: CASSLFQRLYEQYF. As DNA, the CDR3 is TGTGCCAGCAGCTTGTTTCAGAGACTCTACGAGCAGTACTTC.

The rearrangement links TRBV5-4 to TRBJ2-5; no definite D call. The V and J ends lost 7 bases and 5 bases respectively, with 24 bases between them. The CDR3 consists of 16 residues. CDR1 is SGHNT, CDR2 YYREEE, per germline (reference sequence). For the CDR3, the DNA is TGTGCCAGCGCTTACCAACCGACAATTACGCAGGAGACCCAGTACTTC. It codes for CASAYQPTITQETQYF.

The rearrangement joins TRBV5-1 to TRBJ2-7; 7 nucleotides line up with TRBD1. CDR1 SGHRS and CDR2 YFSETQ come from the germline V gene. This CDR3 region has 15 residues. The J segment lost 0 bases and the V segment lost 0 bases, leaving 3 bases of the junction unmatched. CDR3 in DNA: TGCGCCAGCAGCTTGGGAGGGACAGTCTCCTACGAGCAGTACTTC. Encoded protein: CASSLGGTVSYEQYF.